This passage covers 21 T cell receptor beta chains from one sample sequenced in a study of blood T cell repertoires in COVID-19. The method was immunoSEQ multiplex PCR; TCRdb's version includes in-frame clones alone and lacks a portion of them. The table has 70,000 to 95,000 clones, approximately 92% seen once. Material: peripheral blood. The source is a woman aged 55 to 70 with active COVID-19.

The chain employs TRBV6-6 and TRBJ2-5; TRBD2 matches 10 bases. The junction had 12 bases not matched to a gene; V was cut back by 6 bases and J by 5 bases. This CDR3 comprises 16 residues. Germline V gene data show CDR1 as MNHNY and CDR2 as SVGAGI (reference sequence). For the CDR3, the DNA is TGTGCCAGCAGAACCCGACTAGCGGGCCCTGGGGAGACCCAGTACTTC. It yields the protein CASRTRLAGPGETQYF.

This chain links TRBV18 with TRBJ1-1; the match to TRBD1 covers 8 bases. Per germline, CDR1 KGHSH and CDR2 LQKENI. Trimming removed 0 bases from V and 6 bases from J; junction bases left unmatched: 3. The CDR3 totals 14 residues. CDR3 nucleotides: TGTGCCAGCTCACCACCCTTGACAGGGGCTGAAGCTTTCTTT. Residues: CASSPPLTGAEAFF.

This clone was seen only a few times. This chain joins TRBV24-1 and TRBJ2-2; TRBD1 matches at 9 bases. The germline CDR1 and CDR2 sequences are KGHDR and SFDVKD. V shed 1 base, J shed 0 bases, and the junction held 2 bases outside the gene matches. The CDR3 consists of 17 residues. CDR3 DNA: TGTGCCACCAGTGATTTCCGACAGGGGGCGAACACCGGGGAGCTGTTTTTT. Its protein is CATSDFRQGANTGELFF.

This chain uses TRBV19 with TRBJ2-6; the D is unclear. The V end lost 7 bases, the J end lost 2 bases, and 6 bases lay between the germline ends. The CDR3 totals 13 residues. The germline V gene has CDR1 LNHDA and CDR2 SQIVND (reference sequence). CDR3 residues: CASTQTGANVLTF. The CDR3 DNA reads as TGTGCCAGTACCCAAACTGGGGCCAACGTCCTGACTTTC. The whole variable domain, filled in from reference TRBV19 and TRBJ2-6, reads DGGITQSPKYLFRKEGQNVTLSCEQNLNHDAMYWYRQDPGQGLRLIYYSQIVNDFQKGDIAEGYSVSREKKESFPLTVTSAQKNPTAFYLCASTQTGANVLTFGAGSRLTVL.

CDR3 in DNA: TGTGCCAGCAGTCTTGGGACAGGGAGGGACACCTTC. This gives the protein CASSLGTGRDTF. The gene calls are TRBV12-3 or TRBV12-4 and TRBJ1-2; 9 bases fit TRBD1. This CDR3 is built from 12 residues. The V and J ends lost 5 bases and 12 bases, in that order; junction bases with no gene match: 7.

The V call is TRBV18, the J call TRBJ1-2; TRBD1 is a possible D gene (5 bases). The germline gives CDR1 KGHSH, CDR2 LQKENI. V dropped 3 bases and J dropped 3 bases, with 11 bases sitting between them. CDR3 length: 14 amino acids. CDR3 sequence: CASSPRDGDYGYTF. The CDR3 DNA is TGTGCCAGCTCACCGCGGGACGGCGACTATGGCTACACCTTC.

This chain connects TRBV27 to TRBJ2-7; TRBD2 matches 9 bases. CDR1 is MNHEY, CDR2 SMNVEV, per germline (reference sequence). With 3 bases clipped from V and 4 bases from J, the junction kept 4 bases outside the gene matches. The CDR3 runs 14 residues. The CDR3 nucleotides read TGTGCCAGCAGTTTTGCGGGAGGGCGGTACGAGCAGTACTTC. Protein sequence: CASSFAGGRYEQYF.

The genes are TRBV4-1 and TRBJ1-5; no definite D call. Between the trimmed V and J ends, which lost 0 bases and 9 bases, there was a span of 12 bases. Germline V gene lookup returns CDR1 MGHRA and CDR2 YSYEKL. The CDR3 totals 14 residues. CDR3 coding DNA: TGCGCCAGCAGCCAAGATGGCAGCGGGTGGCCCCAGCATTTT. Protein sequence: CASSQDGSGWPQHF.

CDR3 DNA: TGTGCCAGCAGCTTGGGCGGGACTAGCGGTCAAGAGACCCAGTACTTC. Its protein product is CASSLGGTSGQETQYF. V usage is TRBV5-4 and J usage is TRBJ2-5; TRBD2 aligns across 11 bases. V gave up 0 bases and J gave up 2 bases; unmatched junction bases: 3. The CDR3 totals 16 residues. Germline V gene data show CDR1 as SGHNT and CDR2 as YYREEE (reference sequence).

The chain combines TRBV3-1 (or the pseudogene TRBV3-2) with TRBJ2-1; D unresolved. Germline values: CDR1 LGHDT, CDR2 YNNKEL (reference sequence). The CDR3 spans 13 residues. With 1 base removed from V and 8 bases from J, the gap between germline ends came to 9 bases. The CDR3, as DNA: TGTGCCAGCAGCCAAGTCAACACCTATGAGCAGTTCTTC. Its protein is CASSQVNTYEQFF.

V gene TRBV30 combines with J gene TRBJ1-2; 7 nucleotides match TRBD1. Germline V gives CDR1 GTSNPN, CDR2 SVGIG (reference sequence). The CDR3 is 13 residues long. J was trimmed by 4 bases and V by 4 bases; bases with no gene match: 6. For the CDR3, the DNA is TGTGCCTGGACCCTCAGGGGGATCTATGGCTACACCTTC. Amino acids: CAWTLRGIYGYTF.

This sequence joins TRBV5-6 and TRBJ1-4; D unresolved. Trimming took off 0 bases at V and 6 bases at J, with 9 bases between the two ends. CDR1 is SGHDT, CDR2 YYEEEE, per germline. The CDR3 extends over 14 amino acids. The CDR3: CASSLGVGDEKLFF. The CDR3 nucleotides read TGTGCCAGCAGCTTGGGTGTCGGGGATGAAAAACTGTTTTTT.

This clone occurred once. The chain carries TRBV10-3 and TRBJ2-7; 7 bases align to TRBD2. Germline CDR1 and CDR2: ENHRY and SYGVKD. With 8 bases clipped from V and 1 base from J, the junction kept 5 bases outside the gene matches. This CDR3 is built from 13 residues. CDR3 DNA: TGTGCCATCGGGAGGGTTGGATCCTACGAGCAGTACTTC. Protein sequence: CAIGRVGSYEQYF.

CDR3 nucleotides: TGTGCCAGCAAGCTTGGTGGTAACACCGGGGAGCTGTTTTTT. Translation: CASKLGGNTGELFF. The chain employs TRBV28 and TRBJ2-2, with unresolved D. Trimming stripped 7 bases from V and 2 bases from J, with 11 bases between. The CDR3 length is 14 residues. The germline CDR1 and CDR2 sequences are MDHEN and SYDVKM.

V and J are TRBV3-1 (or the pseudogene TRBV3-2) and TRBJ2-3, with TRBD2 identical over 12 bases. Germline CDR1 reads LGHDT; CDR2 reads YNNKEL (reference sequence). This CDR3 is built from 18 residues. Trimming cost V 4 bases and J 2 bases; bases outside gene matches: 10. Written as DNA, the CDR3 is TGTGCCAGCAGCCCCATGACTCTAGCGGGAGGGGACACAGATACGCAGTATTTT. It translates to CASSPMTLAGGDTDTQYF.

The chain links TRBV28 to TRBJ1-1, with 11 nucleotides matching TRBD1. CDR1 MDHEN and CDR2 SYDVKM come from the germline V gene. The CDR3 contains 16 residues. With 4 bases clipped from V and 4 bases from J, the junction kept 8 bases outside the gene matches. The CDR3 DNA reads TGTGCCAGCAGTTCCACGGGACAGGGGGGAGGCACTGAAGCTTTCTTT. It translates to CASSSTGQGGGTEAFF. The full variable domain, with the rest looked up from reference TRBV28 and TRBJ1-1, is DVKVTQSSRYLVKRTGEKVFLECVQDMDHENMFWYRQDPGLGLRLIYFSYDVKMKEKGDIPEGYSVSREKKERFSLILESASTNQTSMYLCASSSTGQGGGTEAFFGQGTRLTVV.

V gene TRBV28 combines with J gene TRBJ1-1; no firm D call. The CDR3 spans 15 residues. V lost 4 bases, J lost 0 bases, and 12 bases lay in between. CDR1 MDHEN and CDR2 SYDVKM come from the germline V gene. The CDR3 sequence: CASSSQVKLNTEAFF. DNA of the CDR3: TGTGCCAGCAGTTCGCAGGTTAAATTGAACACTGAAGCTTTCTTT.

CDR3 loop: CASSLTGGRDNEQFF. The CDR3 nucleotides are TGTGCCAGCAGCTTAACGGGGGGCAGAGACAATGAGCAGTTCTTC. The chain uses TRBV11-2 and TRBJ2-1; D is perhaps TRBD2 (7 bases). V lost 2 bases, J lost 5 bases, and 13 bases lay in between. The V gene's germline CDR1 is SGHAT and CDR2 FQNNGV. The CDR3 has 15 residues.

The V and J genes are TRBV11-3 and TRBJ2-1, with D possibly being TRBD2 (5 bases). Trimming stripped 0 bases from V and 12 bases from J, with 12 bases between. Per germline, CDR1 SGHNT and CDR2 YENEEA. This CDR3 has 13 amino acids. In DNA form, the CDR3 reads TGTGCCAGCAGCTTAGAGACTACACATGTGCAGTTCTTC. The encoded protein is CASSLETTHVQFF.

The CDR3 coding sequence is TGTGCCAGCAGCCAAGTGGGCAGGAATGGCTACACCTTC. Encoded protein: CASSQVGRNGYTF. V and J are TRBV3-1 (or the pseudogene TRBV3-2) and TRBJ1-2; no firm D call. The germline CDR1 and CDR2 sequences are LGHDT and YNNKEL (reference sequence). The CDR3 consists of 13 residues. Trimming cost V 1 base and J 6 bases, with 9 bases left between them.

The chain links TRBV4-2 to TRBJ2-1; unclear D gene. Germline loops: CDR1 LGHNA, CDR2 YNFKEQ. Trimming took 1 base from V and 8 from J, leaving 24 bases between them. The CDR3 has 18 amino acids. The CDR3 reads CASSQVKLAVLTGDEQFF. CDR3 bases: TGTGCCAGCAGCCAAGTAAAACTGGCGGTTCTCACGGGTGATGAGCAGTTCTTC.